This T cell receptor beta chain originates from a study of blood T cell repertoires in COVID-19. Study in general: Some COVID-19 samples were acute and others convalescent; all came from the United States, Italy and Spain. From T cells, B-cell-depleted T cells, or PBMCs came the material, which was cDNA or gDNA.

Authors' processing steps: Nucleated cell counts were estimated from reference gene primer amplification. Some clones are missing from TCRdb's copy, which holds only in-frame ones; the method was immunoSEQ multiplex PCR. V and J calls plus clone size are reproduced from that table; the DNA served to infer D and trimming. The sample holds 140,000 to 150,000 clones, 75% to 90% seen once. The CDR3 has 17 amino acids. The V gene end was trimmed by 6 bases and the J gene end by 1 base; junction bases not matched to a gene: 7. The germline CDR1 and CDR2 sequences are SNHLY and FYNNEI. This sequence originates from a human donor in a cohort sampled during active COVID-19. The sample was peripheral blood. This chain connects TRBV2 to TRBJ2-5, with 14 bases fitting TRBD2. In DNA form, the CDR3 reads TGTGCCAGCAGGGACGTGGGACTAGCGGGGGTCCAAGAGACCCAGTACTTC. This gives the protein CASRDVGLAGVQETQYF.